Here is one T cell receptor (beta chain) with its context. Its antigen remains undetermined. Nothing much larger sits one base from this clone, and base qualities are not available. This sample is drawn from a study of T cells and Merkel cell carcinoma outcomes (TCRdb year 2020). With regard to the full study: In patients with Merkel cell carcinoma, researchers looked at whether the T-cell repertoire of the tumor, along with T-cell density, could predict clinical outcome.

Paper-wide results and their limitations: Clinical outcomes in Merkel cell carcinoma patients were reported to be predicted by T-cell repertoire features combined with T-cell density.

Receptor libraries were prepared by the immunoSEQ multiplex PCR assay. In its TCRdb copy, this immuneACCESS table keeps in-frame sequences only and misses some clones. Where compared with another copy, unresolved V genes explain less than half of these, and the others have no known cause. The sample table holds about 19,000 clones, of which about 80% were seen once. The ten largest clones take up roughly 3.3% of the sample. Samples came from patients with Merkel cell carcinoma. CDR1 and CDR2, per the germline V gene, are SGHRS and YFSETQ. The CDR3 covers 15 residues, taking in both the cysteine and the phenylalanine. The DNA shown is the 45-base CDR3, in frame from base 1. Ends trimmed: V by 2 bases, J by 5 bases; bases unmatched to a gene: 3.

The TCR comes from a human donor with Merkel cell carcinoma. The chain uses TRBV5-1 and TRBJ2-1, and 11 bases in between align with TRBD2. Sequenced sample: tumor tissue from Merkel cell carcinoma. The CDR3 protein sequence reads: CASSFASGGHNEQFF. The DNA sequence follows: TGCGCCAGCAGCTTCGCTAGCGGGGGGCACAATGAGCAGTTCTTC.